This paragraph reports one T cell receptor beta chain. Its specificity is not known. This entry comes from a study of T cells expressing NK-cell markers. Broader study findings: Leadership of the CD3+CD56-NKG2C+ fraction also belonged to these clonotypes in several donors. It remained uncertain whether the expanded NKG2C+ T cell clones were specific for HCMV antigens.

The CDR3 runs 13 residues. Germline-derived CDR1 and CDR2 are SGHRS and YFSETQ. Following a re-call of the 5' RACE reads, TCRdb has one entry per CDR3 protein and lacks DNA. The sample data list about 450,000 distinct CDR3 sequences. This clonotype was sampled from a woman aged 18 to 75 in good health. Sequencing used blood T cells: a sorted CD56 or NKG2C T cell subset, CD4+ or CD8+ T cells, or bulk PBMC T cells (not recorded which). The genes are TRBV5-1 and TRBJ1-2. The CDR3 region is CASSLDGDYGYTF. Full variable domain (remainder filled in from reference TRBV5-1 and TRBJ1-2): KAGVTQTPRYLIKTRGQQVTLSCSPISGHRSVSWYQQTPGQGLQFLFEYFSETQRNKGNFPGRFSGRQFSNSRSEMNVSTLELGDSALYLCASSLDGDYGYTFGSGTRLTVV.